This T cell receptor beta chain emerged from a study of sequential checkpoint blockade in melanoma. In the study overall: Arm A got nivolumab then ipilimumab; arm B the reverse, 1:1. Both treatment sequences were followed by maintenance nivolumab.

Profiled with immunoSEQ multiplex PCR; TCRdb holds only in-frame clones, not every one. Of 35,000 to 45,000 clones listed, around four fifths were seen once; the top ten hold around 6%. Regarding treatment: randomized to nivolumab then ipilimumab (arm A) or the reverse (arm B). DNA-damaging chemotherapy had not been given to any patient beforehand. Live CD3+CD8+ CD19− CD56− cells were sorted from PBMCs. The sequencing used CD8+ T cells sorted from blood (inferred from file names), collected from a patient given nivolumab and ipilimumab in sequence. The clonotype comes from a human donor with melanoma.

The CDR3 region is CASKRTGAYEQYF. The CDR3 DNA reads as TGTGCCAGTAAACGGACAGGGGCCTACGAGCAGTACTTC. The chain combines TRBV27 with TRBJ2-5, with 9 bases that match TRBD1. The J call is doubtful: the DNA matches TRBJ2-7 better. There are 13 residues in the CDR3. Germline lookup yields CDR1 MNHEY and CDR2 SMNVEV (reference sequence).